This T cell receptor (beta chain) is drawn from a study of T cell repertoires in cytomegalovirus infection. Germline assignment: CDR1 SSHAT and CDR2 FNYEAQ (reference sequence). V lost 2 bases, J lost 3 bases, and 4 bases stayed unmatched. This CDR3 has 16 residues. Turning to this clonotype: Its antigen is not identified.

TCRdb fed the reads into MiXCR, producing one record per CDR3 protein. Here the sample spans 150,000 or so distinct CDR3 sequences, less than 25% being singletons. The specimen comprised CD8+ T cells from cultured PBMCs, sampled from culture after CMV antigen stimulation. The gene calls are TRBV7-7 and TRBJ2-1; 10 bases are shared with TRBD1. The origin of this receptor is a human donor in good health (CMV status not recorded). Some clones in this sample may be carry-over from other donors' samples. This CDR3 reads CASSLSTGGLYNEQFF. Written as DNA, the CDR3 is TGTGCCAGCAGCTTATCGACAGGGGGCCTCTACAATGAGCAGTTCTTC.